This T cell receptor (beta chain) was found in a study of shared clonotypes between healthy human individuals. Study background: Ranging from 18 to 49 in age, donors were a couple of women and a few men. Study-wide results and caveats: The authors sampled blood alone, and tissue repertoires likely differ. Estimated richness was generally greater in naive than memory subsets.

Clones were sequenced by immunoSEQ multiplex PCR, and TCRdb holds only the in-frame ones, with some missing. The sample consists of roughly 2.4 million clones, around 95% of them appearing once. Notes on this clone: Its antigen is not identified.

The CDR3 has 13 amino acids. CDR1 and CDR2 (germline): MNHNY, SVGAGI (reference sequence). Trimming left V 8 bases short and J 1 base short, with 12 bases between. The sample was naive CD4+ T cells sorted from blood. Subset defined: CD45RA+ positively selected. The J gene is TRBJ2-7, the V gene TRBV6-6; D remains unclear. This TCR was sampled from a man between 18 and 35 years old in good health. The CDR3 bases are TGTGCCAGCCGGGTGGCAGTATCCTACGAGCAGTACTTC. It yields the protein CASRVAVSYEQYF.